One and the same sample provided the 23 T cell receptor beta chains below, sequenced in a study of T cell responses to AZD1222 COVID-19 vaccine. Clones were read by immunoSEQ multiplex PCR, and TCRdb kept only the in-frame ones, dropping some. The profile shows 120,000 or so clones, roughly nine tenths of them singletons. The sequencing used peripheral blood, collected on day 0 of AZD1222 vaccination. These receptors all come from an adult in good health.

The V call is TRBV4-2, the J call TRBJ1-4; 11 nucleotides agree with TRBD1. J was trimmed by 7 bases and V by 4 bases; bases with no gene match: 11. Germline V lookup: CDR1 LGHNA, CDR2 YNFKEQ. This CDR3 spans 17 amino acids. CDR3 residues: CASSRQSGTGGTEKLFF. CDR3 in DNA: TGTGCCAGCAGCCGTCAAAGCGGGACAGGGGGTACTGAAAAACTGTTTTTT.

The chain employs TRBV10-3 and TRBJ2-1, with 8 nucleotides matching TRBD1. The germline CDR1 and CDR2 sequences are ENHRY and SYGVKD. The CDR3 totals 14 residues. V shed 6 bases, J shed 6 bases, and the junction held 7 bases outside the gene matches. The CDR3 nucleotides read TGTGCCATCAGCAACAACAGGGGGATCAATGAGCAGTTCTTC. It is translated as CAISNNRGINEQFF.

The chain has TRBV15 and TRBJ2-7; D might be TRBD2 (5 bases). CDR1 is LNHNV, CDR2 YYDKDF, per germline (reference sequence). The CDR3 contains 14 residues. Trimming removed 1 base from V and 4 bases from J, with 11 bases in between. The CDR3 loop is CATSRVRESYEQYF. As DNA, the CDR3 is TGTGCCACCAGCAGAGTTAGGGAGTCATACGAGCAGTACTTC.

J is TRBJ2-3 and V is TRBV20-1; D tentatively fits TRBD1 or TRBD2 (5 bases each). Germline V gene sequence: CDR1 DFQATT, CDR2 SNEGSKA (reference sequence). This CDR3 comprises 16 residues. Trimming removed 3 bases from V and 3 bases from J, with 19 bases in between. The CDR3 region is CSASGGTFGGTDTQYF. The DNA for the CDR3 is TGCAGTGCTAGTGGGGGTACTTTTGGGGGAACAGATACGCAGTATTTT.

The chain employs TRBV7-8 and TRBJ1-6; TRBD1 matches 8 bases. This CDR3 is built from 17 residues. V shed 1 base, J shed 7 bases, and the junction held 9 bases outside the gene matches. Germline assignment: CDR1 SGHVS and CDR2 FQNEAQ. CDR3 sequence reads: CASSLVGTGFGNSPLHF. The CDR3 DNA sequence: TGTGCCAGCAGCTTAGTAGGGACAGGTTTTGGGAATTCACCCCTCCACTTT.

This clone was found once. The chain has TRBV7-3 and TRBJ2-6, with D hard to call. Germline V CDR1 and CDR2: SGHTA, FQGTGA. The V end lost 2 bases, the J end lost 2 bases, and 7 bases lay between the germline ends. This CDR3 has 15 residues. The chain's CDR3 is CASSLWVAGANVLTF. In DNA form, the CDR3 reads TGTGCCAGCAGCTTATGGGTTGCTGGGGCCAACGTCCTGACTTTC.

This clone has more than one count but fewer than ten. V and J are TRBV18 and TRBJ2-7; TRBD1 might be the D (6 bases). The CDR3 is 14 amino acids. In germline, CDR1 is KGHSH, CDR2 LQKENI. V was trimmed by 3 bases and J by 3 bases, leaving 12 bases between them. As DNA, the CDR3 is TGTGCCAGCTCACCTGACATGACAGGCTACGAGCAGTACTTC. It codes for CASSPDMTGYEQYF.

V gene TRBV29-1 combines with J gene TRBJ2-7, with D perhaps being TRBD1 or TRBD2 (5 bases each). V lost 4 bases and J lost 5, with 12 bases in between. Per germline, CDR1 SQVTM and CDR2 ANQGSEA. CDR3 length equals 12 residues. Here the CDR3 reads CSVVRGDHEQYF. DNA for the CDR3: TGCAGCGTTGTGCGAGGGGACCACGAGCAGTACTTC.

As DNA, the CDR3 is TGTGCCAGCAGTTTAACAGGGCCAGATACGCAGTATTTT. Amino acid sequence: CASSLTGPDTQYF. The V and J genes are TRBV27 and TRBJ2-3, with D perhaps matching TRBD1 (6 bases). The germline V gene encodes CDR1 MNHEY and CDR2 SMNVEV (reference sequence). The V gene lost 2 bases and the J gene lost 4 bases, with 7 bases spanning the gap. CDR3 length: 13 amino acids.

The table lists this clone with a few counts. J is TRBJ2-2 and V is TRBV6-1; D gene unclear. Germline lookup yields CDR1 MNHNS and CDR2 SASEGT. Trimming shortened V by 4 bases and J by 2 bases, and 14 bases separated the two germline ends. The CDR3 length is 16 residues. CDR3 DNA sequence: TGTGCCAGCAGTGTAAGCGCGGCAGGTAACACCGGGGAGCTGTTTTTT. Translated: CASSVSAAGNTGELFF.

V and J are TRBV28 and TRBJ1-2; D remains ambiguous. The CDR3 sequence is 12 residues long. Trimming removed 5 bases from V and 1 base from J, with 5 bases in between. Per the germline V gene, CDR1 is MDHEN and CDR2 is SYDVKM. The CDR3 DNA reads as TGTGCCAGCAGTCCCATTAACTATGGCTACACCTTC. This translates into CASSPINYGYTF.

The V call is TRBV6-1, the J call TRBJ1-2; D is undetermined. V gave up 5 bases and J gave up 0 bases, with 13 bases separating them. This CDR3 spans 15 amino acids. In germline, CDR1 is MNHNS, CDR2 SASEGT. CDR3 amino acids: CASSFHSNSNYGYTF. Here the CDR3 DNA reads TGTGCCAGCAGTTTTCACAGTAATTCTAACTATGGCTACACCTTC.

The chain has TRBV5-5 and TRBJ1-5; 7 nucleotides align to TRBD1. The CDR3 length is 14 residues. V was pared by 0 bases and J by 10 bases, with 7 bases of the junction left unmatched. Germline V lookup: CDR1 SGHKS, CDR2 YYEKEE (reference sequence). The CDR3 spells CASSLEAGGVPQHF. In DNA, the CDR3 is TGTGCCAGCAGCTTGGAGGCAGGGGGAGTACCCCAGCATTTT.

The rearrangement joins TRBV3-1 (or the pseudogene TRBV3-2) to TRBJ1-1; tentative D call: TRBD1 (6 bases). The CDR3 contains 12 residues. Trimming shortened V by 2 bases and J by 10 bases, and 11 bases separated the two germline ends. Germline V CDR1 and CDR2: LGHDT, YNNKEL (reference sequence). The CDR3 coding sequence is TGTGCCAGCAGCCAAATCGGGGGGCTAGCTTTCTTT. Encoded protein: CASSQIGGLAFF.

This clone was detected once. V gene TRBV7-6 combines with J gene TRBJ2-3; D may be TRBD2 (7 bases). In germline, CDR1 is SGHVS, CDR2 FNYEAQ. V dropped 1 base and J dropped 4 bases, with 27 bases sitting between them. The CDR3 sequence is 20 residues long. In DNA, the CDR3 is TGTGCCAGCAGCTTAGGCCCGCACAGGCGGGGGCTCCCTTTTTCAGATACGCAGTATTTT. Translated, it gives CASSLGPHRRGLPFSDTQYF.

This chain uses TRBV6-1 with TRBJ2-7; TRBD2 is a possible D gene (6 bases). The germline CDR1 and CDR2 sequences are MNHNS and SASEGT. The CDR3 contains 15 residues. Trimming cost V 2 bases and J 2 bases, with 13 bases left between them. The DNA for the CDR3 is TGTGCCAGCAGTGAAAAAGGCGGGGTTGCCTACGAGCAGTACTTC. It encodes CASSEKGGVAYEQYF.

V usage is TRBV7-8 and J usage is TRBJ1-6; D is perhaps TRBD1 (5 bases). Trimming took 5 bases from V and 8 from J, leaving 13 bases between them. Germline-derived CDR1 and CDR2 are SGHVS and FQNEAQ. The CDR3 sequence is 14 residues long. Here the CDR3 reads CASSLQEQDSPLHF. The CDR3 DNA reads as TGTGCCAGCAGCCTCCAAGAACAGGATTCACCCCTCCACTTT.

This clone has only one observation. The V call is TRBV11-2, the J call TRBJ2-2; 9 bases are a match to TRBD2. CDR1 and CDR2 (germline): SGHAT, FQNNGV. Trimming took 6 bases from V and 5 from J; bases not matched to a gene: 13. The CDR3 contains 17 residues. The CDR3 DNA reads TGTGCCAGCAGTTTGGTGGTGGCGGGAGGGCCTACCGGGGAGCTGTTTTTT. This translates into CASSLVVAGGPTGELFF.

This clone turned up a few times. Other DNA sequences in the same sample also yield this CDR3. The V and J genes are TRBV2 and TRBJ2-5; 8 bases fit TRBD1. J lost 5 bases, V lost 6 bases, and 2 bases had no gene match. The CDR3 contains 12 residues. Germline CDR1 and CDR2: SNHLY and FYNNEI. DNA of the CDR3: TGTGCCAGCAGAGGGACAGGCGAGACCCAGTACTTC. Residues: CASRGTGETQYF.

The sample holds a few counts of this clone. The V call is TRBV27, the J call TRBJ1-2; no reliable D call. CDR3 length: 13 residues. The germline V and J ends were trimmed by 5 bases and 3 bases, with 10 bases remaining between them. Germline-derived CDR1 and CDR2 are MNHEY and SMNVEV (reference sequence). The CDR3 region is CASSNQEDYGYTF. The CDR3 DNA follows: TGTGCCAGCAGTAACCAGGAAGACTATGGCTACACCTTC.

V is TRBV5-4 and J is TRBJ2-1; TRBD1 matches at 9 bases. Germline lookup yields CDR1 SGHNT and CDR2 YYREEE (reference sequence). V gave up 0 bases and J gave up 7 bases; unmatched junction bases: 2. The CDR3 spans 14 residues. CDR3 residues: CASSLGDRVNEQFF. The CDR3 DNA sequence: TGTGCCAGCAGCTTGGGGGACAGGGTAAATGAGCAGTTCTTC.

The chain uses TRBV5-5 and TRBJ1-5, with D unclear. V was pared by 4 bases and J by 7 bases, with 15 bases between. The germline gives CDR1 SGHKS, CDR2 YYEKEE (reference sequence). There are 14 residues in the CDR3. In nucleotides, the CDR3 is TGTGCCAGCAGCCCCCTAGACCCGGGACAGCCCCAGCATTTT. This codes for CASSPLDPGQPQHF.

The rearrangement uses TRBV9 and TRBJ2-1; 9 bases match TRBD1. The trim removed 0 bases at V and 8 bases at J, leaving 12 bases unmatched. Germline CDR1 SGDLS, CDR2 YYNGEE. CDR3 length equals 17 residues. DNA of the CDR3: TGTGCCAGCAGCGTAGCTGCCGGACAGGGGTTTAAGGATGAGCAGTTCTTC. The encoded protein is CASSVAAGQGFKDEQFF.